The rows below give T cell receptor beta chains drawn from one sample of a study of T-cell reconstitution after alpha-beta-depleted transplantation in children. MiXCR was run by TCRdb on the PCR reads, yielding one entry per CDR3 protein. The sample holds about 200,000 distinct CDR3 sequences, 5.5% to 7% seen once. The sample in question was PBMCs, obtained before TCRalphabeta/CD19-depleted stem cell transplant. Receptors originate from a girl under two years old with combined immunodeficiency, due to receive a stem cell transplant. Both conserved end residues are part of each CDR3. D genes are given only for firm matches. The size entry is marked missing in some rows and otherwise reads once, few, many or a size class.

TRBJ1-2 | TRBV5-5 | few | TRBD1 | CASSLSRGNYGYTF | TGTGCCAGCAGCCTCAGCAGGGGGAACTATGGCTACACCTTC
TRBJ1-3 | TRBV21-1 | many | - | CASSKQRRGSGNTIYF | TGTGCCAGCAGCAAACAACGCAGGGGTTCTGGAAACACCATATATTTT
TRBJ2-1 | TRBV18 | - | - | CASSPPGQFFGQFF | -
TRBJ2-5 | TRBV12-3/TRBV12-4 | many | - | CASSYGGIQETQYF | TGTGCCAGCAGTTACGGCGGGATCCAAGAGACCCAGTACTTC
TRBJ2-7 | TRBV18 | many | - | CASSPGFRGDEQYF | TGTGCCAGCTCACCCGGTTTTAGGGGGGACGAGCAGTACTTC
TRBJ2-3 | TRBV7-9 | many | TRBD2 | CASSLRFSGGRSDTQYF | TGTGCCAGCAGCTTACGGTTTTCGGGGGGGCGATCCGATACGCAGTATTTT
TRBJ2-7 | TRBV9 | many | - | CASSVAGDEWEQYF | TGTGCCAGCAGCGTAGCCGGGGATGAGTGGGAGCAGTACTTC
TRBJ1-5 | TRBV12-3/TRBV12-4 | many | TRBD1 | CASSLRDSSPNQPQHF | TGTGCCAGCAGTTTAAGGGACAGTAGTCCCAATCAGCCCCAGCATTTT
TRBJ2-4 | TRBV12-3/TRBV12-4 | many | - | CASSLKYPRSAKNIQYF | TGTGCCAGCAGTTTAAAATACCCGAGGTCAGCCAAAAACATTCAGTACTTC
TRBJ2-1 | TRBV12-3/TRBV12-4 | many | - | CASGDPSYNEQFF | TGTGCCAGCGGAGATCCTTCCTACAATGAGCAGTTCTTC